One sample yielded the 16 T cell receptor beta chains listed below, sequenced in a study of cytomegalovirus exposure and HLA in healthy donors. Profiled with immunoSEQ multiplex PCR; TCRdb holds only in-frame clones, not every one. Counted here are over 100,000 clones, roughly 90% occurring once; the ten biggest clones make up about 6%. The specimen sequenced was PBMCs. These receptors were taken from a young woman in good health and CMV-seropositive.

This chain uses TRBV25-1 with TRBJ1-3, with unresolved D. CDR3 length: 17 amino acids. Germline V lookup: CDR1 MGHDK, CDR2 SYGVNS. The V gene lost 0 bases and the J gene lost 3 bases, with 15 bases spanning the gap. The chain's CDR3 is CASSEYGRRSGGNTIYF. CDR3 nucleotides: TGTGCCAGCAGTGAATATGGGAGAAGGAGTGGTGGAAACACCATATATTTT. The entire variable domain, with the rest obtained from reference TRBV25-1 and TRBJ1-3, is as follows: EADIYQTPRYLVIGTGKKITLECSQTMGHDKMYWYQQDPGMELHLIHYSYGVNSTEKGDLSSESTVSRIRTEHFPLTLESARPSHTSQYLCASSEYGRRSGGNTIYFGEGSWLTVV.

This sequence joins TRBV6-1 and TRBJ2-7; 11 bases map to TRBD1. This CDR3 spans 14 amino acids. V gave up 6 bases and J gave up 3 bases; unmatched junction bases: 4. Germline loops: CDR1 MNHNS, CDR2 SASEGT. DNA for the CDR3: TGTGCCAGCAGGCTCGGGACAGGGGGCTACGAGCAGTACTTC. As protein: CASRLGTGGYEQYF.

The V call is TRBV4-2, the J call TRBJ2-7; D is possibly TRBD2 (5 bases). Germline CDR1 is LGHNA and CDR2 is YNFKEQ. The V end lost 1 base, the J end lost 2 bases, and 15 bases lay between the germline ends. CDR3 length: 16 residues. CDR3 in amino acids: CASSQGSSSAAYEQYF. The CDR3 DNA follows: TGTGCCAGCAGCCAAGGGTCGAGTAGCGCGGCCTACGAGCAGTACTTC.

This chain connects TRBV14 to TRBJ2-2, with 11 bases fitting TRBD1. The CDR3 is made up of 19 amino acids. V shed 4 bases and J 5 bases; nucleotides not matched to a gene: 15. Germline values: CDR1 SGHDN, CDR2 FVKESK. In DNA form, the CDR3 reads TGTGCCAGCAGCCGCAATAGAGATATGGGACAGGGGGATACCGGGGAGCTGTTTTTT. This gives the protein CASSRNRDMGQGDTGELFF.

This chain uses TRBV6-1 with TRBJ1-1, with D uncertain. The CDR3 is 15 residues long. Germline V lookup: CDR1 MNHNS, CDR2 SASEGT. V was clipped by 4 bases and J by 5 bases, with 17 bases between them. The CDR3 sequence is CASSGSLAAGTEAFF. CDR3 sequence (DNA): TGTGCCAGCAGTGGTTCACTAGCCGCGGGGACTGAAGCTTTCTTT.

This clone came up a few times. The chain has TRBV7-2 and TRBJ1-6; 9 bases fit TRBD1. V shed 5 bases, J shed 6 bases, and the junction held 5 bases outside the gene matches. Germline V gene lookup returns CDR1 SGHTA and CDR2 FQGNSA. The CDR3 runs 15 residues. In DNA, the CDR3 is TGTGCCAGCAGCCTCCAGACAGGGGGTAATTCACCCCTCCACTTT. Encoded protein: CASSLQTGGNSPLHF.

The V and J genes are TRBV29-1 and TRBJ2-4, with 7 bases that match TRBD1. V gave up 6 bases and J gave up 2 bases; unmatched junction bases: 7. CDR1 is SQVTM, CDR2 ANQGSEA, per germline. This CDR3 region has 14 residues. CDR3 residues: CSVRSTGSKNIQYF. In nucleotides, the CDR3 is TGCAGCGTACGGTCGACAGGGTCCAAAAACATTCAGTACTTC.

The table lists this clone with a count of one. The chain uses TRBV6-5 and TRBJ1-5; 8 bases line up with TRBD1. The germline CDR1 and CDR2 sequences are MNHEY and SVGAGI. CDR3 length: 14 residues. Losses at the gene ends were 6 bases for V and 6 bases for J; bases not matched to a gene: 7. The CDR3 DNA reads TGTGCCAGCAGCCGTGGACAGGGCGGTCAGCCCCAGCATTTT. Its translation: CASSRGQGGQPQHF.

This clone was counted between two and nine times. The V call is TRBV4-1, the J call TRBJ1-1; possible D gene TRBD1, 5 bases. The CDR3 extends over 14 amino acids. CDR1 is MGHRA, CDR2 YSYEKL, per germline. Deletions cut 4 bases from V and 9 bases from J, with 18 bases between. For the CDR3, the DNA is TGCGCCAGCAGCCTCGAGATCCAGGGCGTAAAAGCTTTCTTT. This translates into CASSLEIQGVKAFF.

The gene calls are TRBV11-1 and TRBJ2-7; D gene uncertain. The CDR3 contains 11 residues. CDR1 and CDR2 from the germline V gene are SGHAT and FQDESV (reference sequence). Trimming removed 11 bases from V and 3 bases from J, with 11 bases in between. The CDR3 region is CAVGSRYEQYF. The CDR3 nucleotides read TGTGCCGTGGGTAGCCGCTACGAGCAGTACTTC.

V gene TRBV6-6 combines with J gene TRBJ2-2, with 11 nucleotides matching TRBD2. CDR3 size: 15 residues. V shed 6 bases and J 5 bases; nucleotides not matched to a gene: 5. CDR1 is MNHNY and CDR2 is SVGAGI in the germline V gene (reference sequence). The CDR3 coding sequence is TGTGCCAGCAGGATAGCGGGGGGGAAAACCGGGGAGCTGTTTTTT. Protein sequence: CASRIAGGKTGELFF.

The V gene is TRBV29-1, the J gene TRBJ1-1; D unclear. The CDR3 runs to 12 residues. The germline CDR1 and CDR2 sequences are SQVTM and ANQGSEA. V lost 8 bases and J 3 bases, leaving 13 bases between the germline ends. This CDR3 reads CSSNTRDTEAFF. The CDR3 bases are TGCAGCTCGAACACCCGGGACACTGAAGCTTTCTTT.

This sequence joins TRBV7-9 and TRBJ1-1; D gene ambiguous. V lost 1 base, J lost 5 bases, and 11 bases lay in between. This CDR3 is 14 amino acids long. Germline V gene sequence: CDR1 SEHNR, CDR2 FQNEAQ (reference sequence). In DNA form, the CDR3 reads TGTGCCAGCAGCTTAGTGGGCGCGGGAACTGAAGCTTTCTTT. It is translated as CASSLVGAGTEAFF.

This chain connects TRBV28 to TRBJ1-1, with TRBD1 matching over 7 bases. V was pared by 5 bases and J by 1 base, with 7 bases of the junction left unmatched. The germline gives CDR1 MDHEN, CDR2 SYDVKM. The CDR3 length is 15 residues. CDR3 loop: CASSPRTGTNTEAFF. The CDR3 DNA reads as TGTGCCAGCAGTCCGCGGACAGGTACGAACACTGAAGCTTTCTTT. The full variable domain, with the rest looked up from reference TRBV28 and TRBJ1-1, is DVKVTQSSRYLVKRTGEKVFLECVQDMDHENMFWYRQDPGLGLRLIYFSYDVKMKEKGDIPEGYSVSREKKERFSLILESASTNQTSMYLCASSPRTGTNTEAFFGQGTRLTVV.

The chain employs TRBV11-1 and TRBJ2-2, with a possible D match to TRBD1 (5 bases). Looked up from germline, CDR1 is SGHAT and CDR2 is FQDESV (reference sequence). V was cut by 3 bases and J by 1 base, with 12 bases left in between. The CDR3 sequence is 16 residues long. CDR3 nucleotides: TGTGCCAGCAGCTTGCTTCAGGGCCTGAACACCGGGGAGCTGTTTTTT. It yields the protein CASSLLQGLNTGELFF.

The chain joins TRBV5-6 to TRBJ2-7; D perhaps matches TRBD2 (6 bases). The CDR3 runs 16 residues. The V gene's germline CDR1 is SGHDT and CDR2 YYEEEE. Deletions cut 4 bases from V and 1 base from J, with 18 bases between. The CDR3 region has the DNA TGTGCCAGCAGCCCTGATCGCGGGGTTACATCCTACGAGCAGTACTTC. Amino acids: CASSPDRGVTSYEQYF.